The 30 T cell receptor beta chains below were found in one sample sequenced in a study of shared clonotypes between healthy human individuals. This table comes from immunoSEQ multiplex PCR, and its TCRdb copy is limited to in-frame clones, with some not included. The table lists some 2,000,000 clones, over 85% of them singletons. Sequencing was done on a sample of naive CD4+ T cells sorted from blood. Stated subset: CD45RA+ positively selected. These receptors were taken from a man aged 18 to 29 in good health.

The V and J genes are TRBV19 and TRBJ1-6; weak D call: TRBD1 (5 bases). This CDR3 comprises 16 residues. Germline V gene data show CDR1 as LNHDA and CDR2 as SQIVND (reference sequence). The germline V and J ends were trimmed by 8 bases and 5 bases, with 19 bases remaining between them. CDR3 protein: CASLGGAHVNNSPLHF. CDR3 coding DNA: TGTGCCAGTCTGGGAGGGGCCCACGTGAATAATTCACCCCTCCACTTT.

V and J are TRBV11-2 and TRBJ2-2, with D perhaps matching TRBD2 (5 bases). Germline V gives CDR1 SGHAT, CDR2 FQNNGV. V was pared by 1 base and J by 0 bases, with 9 bases between. The CDR3 length is 16 residues. The CDR3 DNA follows: TGTGCCAGCAGCTTAGGAGGGTTCGCGAACACCGGGGAGCTGTTTTTT. Residues: CASSLGGFANTGELFF.

The V and J genes are TRBV25-1 and TRBJ1-2; D may be TRBD1 (5 bases). The CDR3 covers 14 residues. Germline CDR1 MGHDK, CDR2 SYGVNS. Trimming took off 6 bases at V and 4 bases at J, with 15 bases between the two ends. The CDR3 sequence: CASSSQGAFYGYTF. CDR3 nucleotide sequence: TGTGCCAGCAGCTCCCAGGGAGCGTTCTATGGCTACACCTTC.

This clone was recorded once. This sequence joins TRBV6-1 and TRBJ2-7, with D possibly being TRBD2 (5 bases). Trimming stripped 3 bases from V and 0 bases from J, with 12 bases between. The CDR3 is made up of 15 amino acids. Germline V gene sequence: CDR1 MNHNS, CDR2 SASEGT. The CDR3 spells CASSEVARDSYEQYF. As DNA, the CDR3 is TGTGCCAGCAGTGAGGTAGCGAGGGACTCCTACGAGCAGTACTTC.

For the CDR3, the DNA is TGTGCCAGTAGTACCCGGCAGGTGAATTCACCCCTCCACTTT. This encodes CASSTRQVNSPLHF. The rearrangement joins TRBV19 to TRBJ1-6; D not resolved. Germline V gene sequence: CDR1 LNHDA, CDR2 SQIVND (reference sequence). The CDR3 runs to 14 residues. Trimming stripped 4 bases from V and 7 bases from J, with 11 bases between. Supplemented by reference TRBV19 and TRBJ1-6, the full variable domain reads DGGITQSPKYLFRKEGQNVTLSCEQNLNHDAMYWYRQDPGQGLRLIYYSQIVNDFQKGDIAEGYSVSREKKESFPLTVTSAQKNPTAFYLCASSTRQVNSPLHFGNGTRLTVT.

The chain carries TRBV12-5 and TRBJ2-7, with 11 bases matching TRBD2. Germline V gene data show CDR1 as LGHNT and CDR2 as FRNRAP. The CDR3 covers 16 residues. With 4 bases clipped from V and 4 bases from J, the junction kept 9 bases outside the gene matches. The CDR3 region has the DNA TGTGCTAGTGGTTCCCGCCGACTAGCGGGACGTTACGAGCAGTACTTC. Amino acids: CASGSRRLAGRYEQYF.

The gene calls are TRBV4-1 and TRBJ2-5, with D possibly matching TRBD2 (6 bases). This CDR3 is built from 16 residues. The V gene's germline CDR1 is MGHRA and CDR2 YSYEKL. Trimming stripped 5 bases from V and 5 bases from J, with 21 bases between. The CDR3 here is CASSLNGRGFSETQYF. CDR3 bases: TGCGCCAGCAGCTTGAACGGGAGAGGGTTTAGCGAGACCCAGTACTTC.

This chain connects TRBV5-1 to TRBJ1-1; 10 positions agree with TRBD1. Trimming removed 0 bases from V and 2 bases from J; junction bases left unmatched: 7. CDR3 length: 17 residues. CDR1 is SGHRS and CDR2 is YFSETQ in the germline V gene. The chain's CDR3 is CASSLAGTGVANTEAFF. As DNA, the CDR3 is TGCGCCAGCAGCTTGGCCGGGACAGGGGTGGCCAACACTGAAGCTTTCTTT.

Points on this clone: One end of the junction is discordant with germline, which a read error may explain. The CDR3 sequence: CASSPPGQGFGEQFF. DNA for the CDR3: TGTGCCAGCTCTCCACCGGGACAGGGGTTCGGTGAGCAGTTCTTC. The chain links TRBV18 to TRBJ2-1, with 10 bases matching TRBD1. Germline lookup yields CDR1 KGHSH and CDR2 LQKENI. This CDR3 has 15 amino acids.

This clone was seen just once. The V call is TRBV5-6, the J call TRBJ1-1, with D unresolved. CDR1 is SGHDT and CDR2 is YYEEEE in the germline V gene. Between the trimmed V and J ends, which lost 0 bases and 4 bases, there was a span of 7 bases. This CDR3 spans 13 amino acids. CDR3 coding DNA: TGTGCCAGCAGCTTGGATGCGGGCACTGAAGCTTTCTTT. The encoded protein is CASSLDAGTEAFF.

A note on this clone: This sample also contains other DNA sequences that code for the same CDR3. The chain employs TRBV30 and TRBJ1-5; the D gene is possibly TRBD1 (6 bases). V was pared by 1 base and J by 3 bases, with 7 bases between. The CDR3 is 13 residues long. Germline values: CDR1 GTSNPN, CDR2 SVGIG (reference sequence). The CDR3 DNA reads TGTGCCTGGAGTGGGGGGCCCAATCAGCCCCAGCATTTT. Residues: CAWSGGPNQPQHF.

The V and J genes are TRBV25-1 and TRBJ1-3, with D unclear. The CDR3 contains 14 residues. V gave up 3 bases and J gave up 5 bases, with 11 bases separating them. CDR1 and CDR2 (germline): MGHDK, SYGVNS. This CDR3 is CASSDDGRRNTIYF. CDR3 DNA sequence: TGTGCCAGCAGTGATGACGGCAGGAGAAACACCATATATTTT.

This sequence joins TRBV14 and TRBJ1-2; TRBD1 agrees at 7 bases. Per germline, CDR1 SGHDN and CDR2 FVKESK. The V gene end was trimmed by 4 bases and the J gene end by 5 bases; junction bases not matched to a gene: 7. This CDR3 contains 14 residues. CDR3 bases: TGTGCCAGCAGCCTCGCCGGGACAGCGTATGGCTACACCTTC. Translated: CASSLAGTAYGYTF.

This clone was seen just once. The V and J genes are TRBV6-6 and TRBJ2-2, with D perhaps matching TRBD2 (6 bases). Looked up from germline, CDR1 is MNHNY and CDR2 is SVGAGI (reference sequence). The CDR3 is 15 amino acids. Trimming removed 6 bases from V and 4 bases from J, with 15 bases in between. CDR3 DNA: TGTGCCAGCAGGAGCCTAGCGTCGGCCACCGGGGAGCTGTTTTTT. Translated: CASRSLASATGELFF.

Written as DNA, the CDR3 is TGTGCCAGCAGCGTAGGAGGGCATCCCGCGAACACCGGGGAGCTGTTTTTT. Protein sequence: CASSVGGHPANTGELFF. This rearrangement joins TRBV9 to TRBJ2-2, with D possibly being TRBD2 (5 bases). The germline V gene encodes CDR1 SGDLS and CDR2 YYNGEE. Deletions cut 0 bases from V and 0 bases from J, with 12 bases between. The CDR3 is made up of 17 amino acids.

Notes on this clone: At the DNA level, this CDR3 is encoded by other sequences in the same sample as well. The chain carries TRBV5-1 and TRBJ2-2; TRBD1 might be the D (6 bases). Looked up from germline, CDR1 is SGHRS and CDR2 is YFSETQ. This CDR3 region has 15 residues. The V end lost 1 base, the J end lost 2 bases, and 9 bases lay between the germline ends. CDR3 loop: CASSLNRENTGELFF. In DNA form, the CDR3 reads TGCGCCAGCAGCTTGAACAGGGAAAACACCGGGGAGCTGTTTTTT. Supplemented by reference TRBV5-1 and TRBJ2-2, the full variable domain reads KAGVTQTPRYLIKTRGQQVTLSCSPISGHRSVSWYQQTPGQGLQFLFEYFSETQRNKGNFPGRFSGRQFSNSRSEMNVSTLELGDSALYLCASSLNRENTGELFFGEGSRLTVL.

The CDR3 reads CASSLARTSGVSYEQYF. In DNA form, the CDR3 reads TGCGCCAGCAGCTTGGCCAGGACTAGCGGGGTCTCCTACGAGCAGTACTTC. This chain links TRBV5-1 with TRBJ2-7; the match to TRBD2 covers 12 bases. Germline CDR1 reads SGHRS; CDR2 reads YFSETQ. With 0 bases clipped from V and 0 bases from J, the junction kept 4 bases outside the gene matches. This CDR3 region has 17 residues.

The gene calls are TRBV28 and TRBJ2-3; 7 bases map to TRBD1. V dropped 5 bases and J dropped 5; count of bases not matched to a gene: 10. Germline V CDR1 and CDR2: MDHEN, SYDVKM. The CDR3 consists of 15 residues. The CDR3 region has the DNA TGTGCCAGCAGTCCATCCGACAGGGCCGTAGATACGCAGTATTTT. It yields the protein CASSPSDRAVDTQYF.

The V call is TRBV18, the J call TRBJ2-1; 9 nucleotides line up with TRBD1. V gave up 3 bases and J gave up 0 bases; unmatched junction bases: 18. Germline values: CDR1 KGHSH, CDR2 LQKENI. The CDR3 is 21 amino acids. As DNA, the CDR3 is TGTGCCAGCTCACCTTACAGGGGGCTAGGACGGCGGGTGAGCTCCTACAATGAGCAGTTCTTC. Its translation: CASSPYRGLGRRVSSYNEQFF.

The chain combines TRBV19 with TRBJ2-1; 10 nucleotides align to TRBD2. The CDR3 is 14 amino acids. V dropped 1 base and J dropped 10; count of bases not matched to a gene: 4. Germline V gene lookup returns CDR1 LNHDA and CDR2 SQIVND (reference sequence). CDR3 in amino acids: CASSIVPGLAEQFF. The CDR3 nucleotides are TGTGCCAGTAGTATAGTGCCGGGACTAGCGGAGCAGTTCTTC.

V is TRBV30 and J is TRBJ2-5; the D is unclear. Trimming cost V 2 bases and J 3 bases, with 7 bases left between them. The CDR3 is made up of 12 amino acids. The germline V gene has CDR1 GTSNPN and CDR2 SVGIG (reference sequence). As DNA, the CDR3 is TGTGCCTGGAGTCTAAGAAAAGAGACCCAGTACTTC. It codes for CAWSLRKETQYF.

V and J are TRBV5-6 and TRBJ1-1, with unresolved D. With 1 base removed from V and 4 bases from J, the gap between germline ends came to 8 bases. The CDR3 runs 13 residues. Germline V gene sequence: CDR1 SGHDT, CDR2 YYEEEE. In DNA form, the CDR3 reads TGTGCCAGCAGCTTGAAGGCGATCACTGAAGCTTTCTTT. Its protein product is CASSLKAITEAFF.

The V gene is TRBV5-1, the J gene TRBJ1-1, with D tentatively TRBD1 (5 bases). Germline V gene sequence: CDR1 SGHRS, CDR2 YFSETQ. V shed 1 base and J shed 1 base, with 8 bases lying between them. The length of the CDR3 is 14 residues. DNA of the CDR3: TGCGCCAGCAGCTTGAGACAGAGGAACACTGAAGCTTTCTTT. It codes for CASSLRQRNTEAFF.

The J gene is TRBJ1-4, the V gene TRBV30; the match to TRBD1 covers 7 bases. Trimming removed 0 bases from V and 13 bases from J; junction bases left unmatched: 11. The CDR3 length is 14 residues. Germline CDR1 and CDR2: GTSNPN and SVGIG (reference sequence). The CDR3 loop is CAWSVGGGPGGLFF. The CDR3 DNA reads TGTGCCTGGAGTGTAGGAGGGGGCCCCGGGGGACTGTTTTTT.

The chain is built from TRBV2 and TRBJ1-2; D is unclear. This CDR3 is built from 13 residues. Trimming left V 1 base short and J 8 bases short, with 11 bases between. The germline CDR1 and CDR2 sequences are SNHLY and FYNNEI. CDR3 residues: CASSEGAGRGYTF. In DNA, the CDR3 is TGTGCCAGCAGTGAAGGGGCAGGCCGGGGCTACACCTTC.

The chain employs TRBV7-9 and TRBJ1-6; no firm D call. In germline, CDR1 is SEHNR, CDR2 FQNEAQ (reference sequence). V shed 5 bases and J shed 5 bases, with 10 bases lying between them. This CDR3 region has 14 residues. CDR3 coding DNA: TGTGCCAGCAGCCCTTCCCCCAATAATTCACCCCTCCACTTT. This translates into CASSPSPNNSPLHF.

This chain connects TRBV6-4 to TRBJ2-1, with 8 bases fitting TRBD2. This CDR3 is 15 amino acids long. Germline trimming cut 6 bases from V and 0 bases from J; bases unmatched to any gene: 4. Germline V gene sequence: CDR1 MRHNA, CDR2 SNTAGT. Here the CDR3 reads CASSTGTSSYNEQFF. DNA of the CDR3: TGTGCCAGCAGCACCGGGACTAGCTCCTACAATGAGCAGTTCTTC.

The chain links TRBV30 to TRBJ2-7; 10 bases fit TRBD2. Germline V gives CDR1 GTSNPN, CDR2 SVGIG (reference sequence). The CDR3 sequence is 15 residues long. V lost 3 bases to trimming and J lost 3 bases; unmatched junction nucleotides: 8. The CDR3 DNA follows: TGTGCCTGGAGCCTCGGGACTAGCGTGCGCTACGAGCAGTACTTC. It codes for CAWSLGTSVRYEQYF.

V and J are TRBV6-6 and TRBJ1-2; D not certain. V lost 0 bases and J lost 8, with 19 bases in between. CDR3 length: 16 residues. Germline V gene sequence: CDR1 MNHNY, CDR2 SVGAGI (reference sequence). Here the CDR3 DNA reads TGTGCCAGCAGTTACTCGATGGGCGATGGGCTGGAAGGCTACACCTTC. Its translation: CASSYSMGDGLEGYTF.

The rearrangement joins TRBV6-6 to TRBJ1-2, with D possibly TRBD1 on 6 matching bases. Germline V gene data show CDR1 as MNHNY and CDR2 as SVGAGI (reference sequence). V was trimmed by 3 bases and J by 7 bases, leaving 15 bases between them. The CDR3 covers 14 residues. Written as DNA, the CDR3 is TGTGCCAGCAGTTATAGGACAGAGTCAGGTGGCTACACCTTC. The encoded protein is CASSYRTESGGYTF.